The clone carrying this T cell receptor (beta chain) appeared many times. The data belong to a study of T cell repertoires in cytomegalovirus infection. Germline V gene sequence: CDR1 SGHTA, CDR2 FQGNSA. The CDR3 totals 16 residues. Losses at the gene ends were 5 bases for V and 4 bases for J; bases not matched to a gene: 8. TCRdb itself ran the reads through MiXCR, one entry per CDR3 protein. The sample has 150,000 to 200,000 distinct CDR3 sequences, approximately 9.6% seen once. The sequence was collected from a human donor in good health (CMV status not recorded). Some clones in this sample may be carry-over from other donors' samples. The gene calls are TRBV7-2 and TRBJ1-2, with TRBD1 matching over 12 bases. Sequenced material: PBMCs. CDR3: CASSRDRGRVSYGYTF. The DNA of the CDR3 is TGTGCCAGCAGCCGGGACAGGGGGCGAGTAAGCTATGGCTACACCTTC.